This passage covers 21 T cell receptor beta chains from one sample sequenced in a study of beta chain features in type 1 diabetes. Study-level findings and limits: All four CD4+ subsets from Type 1 diabetes patients carried moderately but significantly shorter TCRB CDR3s.

No antigen has been assigned to these receptors. The sequenced template was cDNA made from the entire isolated RNA. Clones were sequenced by immunoSEQ multiplex PCR, and TCRdb holds only the in-frame ones, with some missing. The table lists under 850,000 clones, around 15% of them singletons. The sequenced sample consisted of naive CD4+ T cells from blood. Receptors originate from a man aged 18 to 29 with type 1 diabetes.

A remark on this clone: This may come from a read error, since a much larger clone is one base off. The same CDR3 is also encoded by other DNA sequences in this sample. The rearrangement uses TRBV30 and TRBJ2-5, with D perhaps TRBD2 (6 bases). CDR1 and CDR2 (germline): GTSNPN, SVGIG (reference sequence). This CDR3 spans 12 amino acids. Between the trimmed V and J ends, which lost 0 bases and 5 bases, there was a span of 7 bases. CDR3 amino acids: CAWSVRGETQYF. The CDR3 coding sequence is TGTGCCTGGAGTGTACGGGGGGAGACCCAGTACTTC. Full variable domain (outside the CDR3, taken from reference TRBV30 and TRBJ2-5): SQTIHQWPATLVQPVGSPLSLECTVEGTSNPNLYWYRQAAGRGLQLLFYSVGIGQISSEVPQNLSASRPQDRQFILSSKKLLLSDSGFYLCAWSVRGETQYFGPGTRLLVL.

J is TRBJ1-1 and V is TRBV6-5; unclear D gene. Germline-derived CDR1 and CDR2 are MNHEY and SVGAGI. The CDR3 totals 14 residues. The V gene lost 1 base and the J gene lost 0 bases, with 6 bases spanning the gap. The chain's CDR3 is CASSYFNLNTEAFF. DNA for the CDR3: TGTGCCAGCAGTTACTTCAACCTGAACACTGAAGCTTTCTTT.

V gene TRBV6-1 combines with J gene TRBJ2-5; 9 nucleotides line up with TRBD2. V shed 2 bases and J 5 bases; nucleotides not matched to a gene: 6. The CDR3 totals 15 residues. Per germline, CDR1 MNHNS and CDR2 SASEGT. The CDR3 protein is CASSEPAGGWETQYF. CDR3 coding DNA: TGTGCCAGCAGTGAACCAGCGGGGGGCTGGGAGACCCAGTACTTC.

This clone has more than one count but fewer than ten. J is TRBJ2-5 and V is TRBV5-1; the D gene is possibly TRBD1 (5 bases). Deletions cut 0 bases from V and 4 bases from J, with 16 bases between. The CDR3 has 16 residues. Germline CDR1 reads SGHRS; CDR2 reads YFSETQ. Here the CDR3 DNA reads TGCGCCAGCAGCTTGGCTGTCTGGGGCGCAGGAGAGACCCAGTACTTC. This sequence encodes CASSLAVWGAGETQYF. Using reference TRBV5-1 and TRBJ2-5 for the parts outside the CDR3, the full variable domain is KAGVTQTPRYLIKTRGQQVTLSCSPISGHRSVSWYQQTPGQGLQFLFEYFSETQRNKGNFPGRFSGRQFSNSRSEMNVSTLELGDSALYLCASSLAVWGAGETQYFGPGTRLLVL.

CDR3: CASSSQANSNQPQHF. As DNA, the CDR3 is TGTGCCAGCTCCTCCCAGGCGAATAGCAATCAGCCCCAGCATTTT. The V call is TRBV27, the J call TRBJ1-5; D gene ambiguous. V was pared by 8 bases and J by 0 bases, with 14 bases between. Germline assignment: CDR1 MNHEY and CDR2 SMNVEV (reference sequence). CDR3 size: 15 residues.

This clone was detected only a few times. This sequence joins TRBV19 and TRBJ2-5; D assignment may be TRBD1 or TRBD2 (5 bases each). The CDR3 loop spans 14 amino acids. Trimming removed 8 bases at V and 2 bases at J, with 15 bases between. Germline lookup yields CDR1 LNHDA and CDR2 SQIVND (reference sequence). The CDR3 coding sequence is TGTGCCAGTGGGTCACGGGGCAATCAAGAGACCCAGTACTTC. This codes for CASGSRGNQETQYF. Based on the CDR3 plus reference TRBV19 and TRBJ2-5, the full variable domain is DGGITQSPKYLFRKEGQNVTLSCEQNLNHDAMYWYRQDPGQGLRLIYYSQIVNDFQKGDIAEGYSVSREKKESFPLTVTSAQKNPTAFYLCASGSRGNQETQYFGPGTRLLVL.

The rearrangement uses TRBV4-1 and TRBJ1-5, with no clear D. CDR3 length equals 15 residues. CDR1 is MGHRA, CDR2 YSYEKL, per germline. Trimming removed 2 bases at V and 5 bases at J, with 13 bases between. The CDR3 DNA sequence: TGCGCCAGCAGCCAAACAACGGGGAGGGATCAGCCCCAGCATTTT. Translated, it gives CASSQTTGRDQPQHF.

V gene TRBV6-5 combines with J gene TRBJ2-1; D not resolved. The CDR3 spans 12 residues. Per the germline V gene, CDR1 is MNHEY and CDR2 is SVGAGI. V lost 4 bases and J 4 bases, leaving 5 bases between the germline ends. DNA of the CDR3: TGTGCCAGCAGTTCGGGTTACAATGAGCAGTTCTTC. Protein sequence: CASSSGYNEQFF.

V usage is TRBV11-2 and J usage is TRBJ1-4; TRBD1 might be the D (6 bases). The CDR3 loop spans 14 amino acids. Trimming stripped 5 bases from V and 2 bases from J, with 9 bases between. Germline V gene sequence: CDR1 SGHAT, CDR2 FQNNGV. The CDR3 DNA sequence: TGTGCCAGCAGCCCCGGACAGACTAATGAAAAACTGTTTTTT. This codes for CASSPGQTNEKLFF.

This chain joins TRBV30 and TRBJ2-5, with D uncertain. The CDR3 covers 13 residues. Germline CDR1 GTSNPN, CDR2 SVGIG (reference sequence). V gave up 2 bases and J gave up 5 bases, with 12 bases separating them. CDR3 in amino acids: CAWSRLVAETQYF. CDR3 in DNA: TGTGCCTGGAGTAGGCTAGTGGCCGAGACCCAGTACTTC.

This chain links TRBV5-1 with TRBJ2-7; D may be TRBD2 (7 bases). V was pared by 2 bases and J by 5 bases, with 14 bases between. The CDR3 totals 14 residues. Looked up from germline, CDR1 is SGHRS and CDR2 is YFSETQ. CDR3 in amino acids: CASSLTGTIDEQYF. CDR3 DNA sequence: TGCGCCAGCAGCTTAACAGGGACTATCGACGAGCAGTACTTC.

This clone was detected a few times. This chain uses TRBV6-1 with TRBJ1-5, with a weak D call TRBD1 (5 bases). The V gene's germline CDR1 is MNHNS and CDR2 SASEGT. Trimming removed 1 base from V and 6 bases from J, with 13 bases in between. CDR3 size: 15 residues. CDR3 sequence reads: CASSEGTPGGQPQHF. The DNA for the CDR3 is TGTGCCAGCAGTGAAGGGACACCCGGCGGTCAGCCCCAGCATTTT.

In the case of this clone: One base away lies a much larger clone, so this may be a sequencing read error. The same CDR3 arises from other DNA sequences in this sample as well. This rearrangement joins TRBV11-3 to TRBJ2-5; the D is unclear. Trimming left V 2 bases short and J 2 bases short, with 0 bases between. CDR1 is SGHNT, CDR2 YENEEA, per germline. The CDR3 extends over 11 amino acids. Here the CDR3 DNA reads TGTGCCAGCAGCTTACAAGAGACCCAGTACTTC. Translation gives CASSLQETQYF. The full variable domain, in which reference TRBV11-3 and TRBJ2-5 provide the parts outside the CDR3, is EAGVVQSPRYKIIEKKQPVAFWCNPISGHNTLYWYLQNLGQGPELLIRYENEEAVDDSQLPKDRFSAERLKGVDSTLKIQPAELGDSAVYLCASSLQETQYFGPGTRLLVL.

In its sample, this clone was seen a few times. This sequence joins TRBV30 and TRBJ1-1, with D hard to call. This CDR3 has 13 residues. Germline V lookup: CDR1 GTSNPN, CDR2 SVGIG (reference sequence). With 1 base removed from V and 3 bases from J, the gap between germline ends came to 9 bases. The CDR3 here is CAWSDPNDTEAFF. CDR3 DNA: TGTGCCTGGAGTGACCCGAACGACACTGAAGCTTTCTTT.

The chain employs TRBV4-3 and TRBJ1-2; D remains unclear. The CDR3 is 11 residues long. Germline assignment: CDR1 LGHNA and CDR2 YSLEER. Trimming left V 0 bases short and J 13 bases short, with 9 bases between. The CDR3 coding sequence is TGCGCCAGCAGCCAAGATAGCCCGCTCACCTTC. Residues: CASSQDSPLTF.

This clone was found a few times. The chain employs TRBV5-4 and TRBJ2-5; 7 bases align to TRBD1. This CDR3 region has 14 residues. V was clipped by 4 bases and J by 1 base; unmatched bases: 4. The V gene's germline CDR1 is SGHNT and CDR2 YYREEE (reference sequence). This CDR3 is CASSTGQSQETQYF. The DNA of the CDR3 is TGTGCCAGCAGCACGGGACAGTCCCAAGAGACCCAGTACTTC.

There are a few counts of this clone. The chain uses TRBV13 and TRBJ2-2; no reliable D call. The CDR3 totals 11 residues. Germline lookup yields CDR1 PRHDT and CDR2 FYEKMQ (reference sequence). V lost 5 bases and J 6 bases, leaving 4 bases between the germline ends. Written as DNA, the CDR3 is TGTGCCAGCAGCGCCGCCGGGGAGCTGTTTTTT. It specifies CASSAAGELFF.

V is TRBV19 and J is TRBJ2-1, with 10 bases fitting TRBD1. Germline CDR1 LNHDA, CDR2 SQIVND (reference sequence). With V trimmed by 2 bases and J by 4 bases, 5 bases remained unmatched. The CDR3 covers 16 residues. In nucleotides, the CDR3 is TGTGCCAGTAGTATATCGGGACAGGGGCCGTACAATGAGCAGTTCTTC. It specifies CASSISGQGPYNEQFF.

As concerns this clone: Compared with germline, one end of the junction differs, possibly owing to a read error. The chain has TRBV7-7 and TRBJ2-5, with D hard to call. Germline lookup yields CDR1 SSHAT and CDR2 FNYEAQ (reference sequence). This CDR3 is 13 amino acids long. In DNA, the CDR3 is TGTGCTAGCAGCTTAAGCACCGGAGAGACCCAGTACTTC. Its translation: CASSLSTGETQYF.

This chain links TRBV18 with TRBJ1-5, with a tentative D call TRBD1 (5 bases). V was shortened by 2 bases and J by 9 bases, with 11 bases between the two germline ends. Germline CDR1 is KGHSH and CDR2 is LQKENI. The CDR3 spans 13 residues. CDR3 in DNA: TGTGCCAGCTCACCATCCAGGGCAAGGCCCCAGCATTTT. Translated: CASSPSRARPQHF.

Notes on this clone: At the DNA level, this CDR3 is encoded by other sequences in the same sample as well. This sequence joins TRBV7-7 and TRBJ2-5; D is possibly TRBD1 (6 bases). The CDR3 sequence is 13 residues long. V lost 1 base to trimming and J lost 4 bases, with 7 bases between them. Germline CDR1 and CDR2: SSHAT and FNYEAQ (reference sequence). CDR3 nucleotide sequence: TGTGCCAGCAGCTTAGGAGGGGGAGAGACCCAGTACTTC. Its protein is CASSLGGGETQYF.